These 30 T cell receptor beta chains came from one sample sequenced in a study of T and B cells in COVID-19 patients. BIOMED2 TRB-A/B primer pools were used in multiplex TRB PCR. MiXCR was run by TCRdb on the multiplex PCR reads, yielding one entry per CDR3 protein. This table has 20,000 to 30,000 distinct CDR3 sequences, about 33% appearing once. Each TRB amplification used roughly 240-550 ng of genomic DNA from blood. Sequences were obtained from blood. The receptors derive from a human donor who had recovered from COVID-19.

This clonotype was counted a few times. The DNA for the CDR3 is TGTGCCAGCAGTACGGGACAGAACTATAATTCACCCCTCCACTTT. Its protein product is CASSTGQNYNSPLHF. The J gene is TRBJ1-6, the V gene TRBV27; 7 bases map to TRBD1. V trimming: 5 bases; J trimming: 3 bases; junction bases outside the gene matches: 4. This CDR3 has 15 amino acids. Germline V gene lookup returns CDR1 MNHEY and CDR2 SMNVEV (reference sequence).

This clonotype was recorded many times. The genes are TRBV18 and TRBJ1-2; 8 nucleotides agree with TRBD1. This CDR3 is 15 amino acids long. Germline assignment: CDR1 KGHSH and CDR2 LQKENI. Trimming removed 3 bases from V and 2 bases from J; junction bases left unmatched: 5. For the CDR3, the DNA is TGTGCCAGCTCACCTGGACAGGGAAGAAACTATGGCTACACCTTC. This translates into CASSPGQGRNYGYTF.

This clonotype has just one count. This chain uses TRBV11-1 with TRBJ2-6, with D unresolved. The CDR3 spans 14 residues. With 1 base removed from V and 4 bases from J, the gap between germline ends came to 5 bases. The germline V gene encodes CDR1 SGHAT and CDR2 FQDESV (reference sequence). The CDR3 DNA reads TGTGCCAGCAGCTTAGTAGCCGGGGCCAACGTCCTGACTTTC. Residues: CASSLVAGANVLTF.

In this sample, this clonotype turned up a few times. The V call is TRBV12-3 or TRBV12-4, the J call TRBJ2-5; TRBD2 matches at 9 bases. Trimming removed 1 base from V and 4 bases from J; junction bases left unmatched: 7. There are 16 residues in the CDR3. CDR3 coding DNA: TGTGCCAGCAGTTTAGGAGGGCGGGGGGGGGGAGAGACCCAGTACTTC. Translated: CASSLGGRGGGETQYF.

In its sample, this clonotype was seen a few times. The chain combines TRBV27 with TRBJ2-3; 7 positions agree with TRBD1. V trimming: 3 bases; J trimming: 1 base; junction bases outside the gene matches: 4. The length of the CDR3 is 15 residues. In germline, CDR1 is MNHEY, CDR2 SMNVEV (reference sequence). Here the CDR3 DNA reads TGTGCCAGCAGTTTGAGGGGGCGTGGCACAGATACGCAGTATTTT. Translated: CASSLRGRGTDTQYF.

This chain uses TRBV18 with TRBJ2-3; 15 bases match TRBD2. Germline-derived CDR1 and CDR2 are KGHSH and LQKENI. The CDR3 loop spans 18 amino acids. Unmatched junction bases numbered 11, after V lost 7 bases and J lost 3 bases. CDR3: CASWPGLAGGRGTDTQYF. CDR3 nucleotide sequence: TGTGCCAGCTGGCCGGGACTAGCGGGAGGACGTGGGACAGATACGCAGTATTTT.

This clonotype came up a few times. The chain has TRBV27 and TRBJ2-3; 14 bases match TRBD2. Germline CDR1 and CDR2: MNHEY and SMNVEV (reference sequence). With V trimmed by 4 bases and J by 4 bases, 7 bases remained unmatched. This CDR3 is 17 amino acids long. In DNA form, the CDR3 reads TGTGCCAGCAGTTCGACTAGCGGGAGGGCCGGCCCAGATACGCAGTATTTT. Encoded protein: CASSSTSGRAGPDTQYF.

This clonotype was picked up many times. The CDR3 reads CASSAGLAANTGELFF. For the CDR3, the DNA is TGTGCCAGCAGCGCGGGACTAGCGGCGAACACCGGGGAGCTGTTTTTT. This chain links TRBV6-2 or TRBV6-3 with TRBJ2-2; 11 bases match TRBD2. This CDR3 spans 16 amino acids. With 6 bases clipped from V and 0 bases from J, the junction kept 3 bases outside the gene matches. In germline, CDR1 is MNHEY, CDR2 SVGEGT.

The chain carries TRBV6-1 and TRBJ1-4, with 9 bases lining up with TRBD1. V trimming: 4 bases; J trimming: 8 bases; junction bases outside the gene matches: 8. Per germline, CDR1 MNHNS and CDR2 SASEGT. The CDR3 has 15 amino acids. CDR3 coding DNA: TGTGCCAGCAGTGGGCTGACAGGGGGGCGCGAAAAACTGTTTTTT. Amino acid sequence: CASSGLTGGREKLFF.

This clonotype is medium-sized within its sample. This sequence joins TRBV29-1 and TRBJ2-7; 8 bases align to TRBD1. This CDR3 has 12 amino acids. Germline V gene lookup returns CDR1 SQVTM and CDR2 ANQGSEA. V lost 3 bases and J lost 3; bases outside the gene matches: 1. CDR3 coding DNA: TGCAGCGTTGACGGACAGGGCTACGAGCAGTACTTC. Amino acid sequence: CSVDGQGYEQYF.

The CDR3 spells CASSLERISLRNNEQFF. DNA for the CDR3: TGTGCCAGCAGCTTAGAAAGGATATCGTTACGAAACAATGAGCAGTTCTTC. The rearrangement joins TRBV7-9 to TRBJ2-1; no clear D. The CDR3 spans 17 residues. Germline V gene data show CDR1 as SEHNR and CDR2 as FQNEAQ (reference sequence). V was cut by 1 base and J by 5 bases, with 18 bases left in between.

The rearrangement links TRBV13 to TRBJ2-2, with 9 positions matching TRBD1. After removal of 5 bases from V and 6 bases from J, the junction contained 13 bases not matched to a gene. Germline V gene data show CDR1 as PRHDT and CDR2 as FYEKMQ (reference sequence). The CDR3 has 17 amino acids. The DNA of the CDR3 is TGTGCCAGCAGCCCAAGGGTCCGGGACAGGGCCCCCGGGGAGCTGTTTTTT. Translated, it gives CASSPRVRDRAPGELFF.

This clonotype is termed medium-sized (0.01 to 0.1%). CDR3 in amino acids: CSVRRGTSPYNEQFF. The CDR3 DNA reads as TGCAGCGTTCGAAGGGGGACTTCACCATACAATGAGCAGTTCTTC. V usage is TRBV29-1 and J usage is TRBJ2-1; D tentatively reads TRBD1 or TRBD2 (6 bases each). Trimming removed 5 bases at V and 4 bases at J, with 18 bases between. The CDR3 length is 15 residues. CDR1 and CDR2 from the germline V gene are SQVTM and ANQGSEA.

The chain uses TRBV6-2 or TRBV6-3 and TRBJ1-5; the D gene is possibly TRBD1 (5 bases). The CDR3 has 16 amino acids. V lost 7 bases and J lost 0, with 16 bases in between. Germline CDR1 is MNHEY and CDR2 is SVGEGT. The chain's CDR3 is CASTEIDSFSNQPQHF. CDR3 DNA: TGTGCCAGCACTGAAATCGACAGTTTTAGCAATCAGCCCCAGCATTTT.

This clonotype was counted only a few times. V gene TRBV6-1 combines with J gene TRBJ1-6; D is perhaps TRBD1 (5 bases). The ends were cut back, 6 bases at V and 10 bases at J, with 19 bases in the middle. Germline lookup yields CDR1 MNHNS and CDR2 SASEGT. This CDR3 comprises 15 residues. The CDR3 region has the DNA TGTGCCAGCAGAACGCTGGGGACCGGGGAGTCACCCCTCCACTTT. This translates into CASRTLGTGESPLHF.

The gene calls are TRBV15 and TRBJ2-4; 7 bases are a match to TRBD2. With 3 bases clipped from V and 1 base from J, the junction kept 6 bases outside the gene matches. Germline V gene sequence: CDR1 LNHNV, CDR2 YYDKDF (reference sequence). The CDR3 length is 16 residues. The DNA for the CDR3 is TGTGCCACCAGCAGCGGACGGGGGGTGGCCAAAAACATTCAGTACTTC. Translated: CATSSGRGVAKNIQYF.

This chain links TRBV27 with TRBJ1-2, with D unresolved. The CDR3 sequence is 14 residues long. The V gene lost 5 bases and the J gene lost 8 bases, with 18 bases spanning the gap. Looked up from germline, CDR1 is MNHEY and CDR2 is SMNVEV (reference sequence). The CDR3 spells CASSPRTGYLGYTF. CDR3 DNA: TGTGCCAGCAGTCCAAGGACGGGGTATCTAGGCTACACCTTC.

This clonotype was detected only a few times. The CDR3 DNA sequence: TGTGCCACCAGCAGAGCCGGACAGGGTGCAGAGACCCAGTACTTC. Amino acids: CATSRAGQGAETQYF. This chain uses TRBV15 with TRBJ2-5, with 8 bases that match TRBD1. The CDR3 spans 15 residues. The V and J ends lost 1 base and 4 bases, in that order; junction bases with no gene match: 5. Per the germline V gene, CDR1 is LNHNV and CDR2 is YYDKDF (reference sequence).

The chain recombines TRBV13 with TRBJ2-1, with no clear D. The CDR3 runs to 16 residues. Germline-derived CDR1 and CDR2 are PRHDT and FYEKMQ (reference sequence). V gave up 5 bases and J gave up 0 bases, with 14 bases separating them. This CDR3 reads CASSPKQLHSYNEQFF. CDR3 DNA: TGTGCCAGCAGCCCTAAACAGTTGCACTCCTACAATGAGCAGTTCTTC.

The genes are TRBV7-2 and TRBJ2-7; D is possibly TRBD2 (6 bases). The CDR3 runs 14 residues. CDR1 is SGHTA, CDR2 FQGNSA, per germline. V was pared by 4 bases and J by 7 bases, with 17 bases between. In DNA form, the CDR3 reads TGTGCCAGCAGCTCCCTGGGTCGACTAGATGAGCAGTACTTC. The encoded protein is CASSSLGRLDEQYF.

The chain joins TRBV20-1 to TRBJ2-7; 13 bases map to TRBD2. The CDR3 has 17 residues. The germline gives CDR1 DFQATT, CDR2 SNEGSKA (reference sequence). V shed 6 bases, J shed 3 bases, and the junction held 14 bases outside the gene matches. Here the CDR3 DNA reads TGCAGTGCAAACCCCACTAGCGGGAGGGCAGGGGACTACGAGCAGTACTTC. Amino acid sequence: CSANPTSGRAGDYEQYF.

Only a few counts were recorded for this clonotype. One end of the junction varies from germline; a read error may be responsible. The V call is TRBV11-2, the J call TRBJ1-6; D is possibly TRBD1 (5 bases). Germline-derived CDR1 and CDR2 are SGHAT and FQNNGV. The length of the CDR3 is 15 residues. The CDR3 bases are TGCGCCAGCAGCTGGGGCCTCACAATGAGTTCACCCCTCCACTTT. Translation gives CASSWGLTMSSPLHF.

The chain is built from TRBV5-4 and TRBJ1-4; D possibly corresponds to TRBD1 (6 bases). The CDR3 is made up of 15 amino acids. The germline CDR1 and CDR2 sequences are SGHNT and YYREEE (reference sequence). The V end lost 6 bases, the J end lost 8 bases, and 20 bases lay between the germline ends. In DNA form, the CDR3 reads TGTGCCAGCATCGCCGAGGGGGGGCTAAACGAAAAACTGTTTTTT. Translated, it gives CASIAEGGLNEKLFF.

By share, this clonotype ranks as medium-sized. The J gene is TRBJ2-1, the V gene TRBV27; D possibly corresponds to TRBD1 (7 bases). Deletions cut 6 bases from V and 10 bases from J, with 10 bases between. Per the germline V gene, CDR1 is MNHEY and CDR2 is SMNVEV (reference sequence). This CDR3 region has 11 residues. This CDR3 is CASSSGGEQFF. DNA of the CDR3: TGTGCCAGCAGCTCAGGGGGGGAGCAGTTCTTC.

As for this clonotype: One base away lies a much larger clone, so this may be a sequencing read error. The gene calls are TRBV19 and TRBJ1-2; 8 nucleotides line up with TRBD1. Germline CDR1 reads LNHDA; CDR2 reads SQIVND (reference sequence). This CDR3 has 14 residues. The junction had 5 bases not matched to a gene; V was cut back by 4 bases and J by 4 bases. CDR3 in amino acids: CASSNRDRLYGYTF. CDR3 nucleotide sequence: TGTGCCAGTAGTAACCGGGACAGGCTCTATGGCTACACCTTC.

The CDR3, as DNA: TGCAGTGCTAGAGATTCCAGGTACCAAGAGACCCAGTACTTC. It translates to CSARDSRYQETQYF. This rearrangement joins TRBV20-1 to TRBJ2-5; D gene unclear. V lost 0 bases to trimming and J lost 0 bases, with 8 bases between them. This CDR3 has 14 residues. The germline CDR1 and CDR2 sequences are DFQATT and SNEGSKA (reference sequence).

The chain recombines TRBV18 with TRBJ2-1; either TRBD1 or TRBD2 may supply D (5 bases each). Germline CDR1 KGHSH, CDR2 LQKENI. The CDR3 covers 15 residues. The V gene lost 3 bases and the J gene lost 3 bases, with 12 bases spanning the gap. The CDR3 DNA follows: TGTGCCAGCTCACCCGGGGCAGGGCTCTACAATGAGCAGTTCTTC. This translates into CASSPGAGLYNEQFF.

The rearrangement links TRBV27 to TRBJ1-5; D may be TRBD1 (5 bases). The CDR3 runs to 15 residues. With 2 bases removed from V and 2 bases from J, the gap between germline ends came to 10 bases. Germline CDR1 and CDR2: MNHEY and SMNVEV (reference sequence). CDR3 protein: CASSLGRGGNQPQHF. As DNA, the CDR3 is TGTGCCAGCAGTTTAGGACGGGGCGGCAATCAGCCCCAGCATTTT.

This clonotype was detected only a few times. The V and J genes are TRBV6-5 and TRBJ1-5, with 7 positions matching TRBD1. V was pared by 2 bases and J by 7 bases, with 8 bases of the junction left unmatched. Germline V gene data show CDR1 as MNHEY and CDR2 as SVGAGI. The CDR3 is made up of 15 amino acids. CDR3 sequence reads: CASSYNRGPEQPQHF. CDR3 DNA sequence: TGTGCCAGCAGTTACAACAGGGGTCCGGAACAGCCCCAGCATTTT.

This clonotype was seen ten or more times. This CDR3 is CASSMRSSEAFF. The CDR3 nucleotides are TGTGCCAGTAGTATGCGCTCCTCCGAAGCTTTCTTT. The chain links TRBV19 to TRBJ1-1; no reliable D call. The germline V gene encodes CDR1 LNHDA and CDR2 SQIVND (reference sequence). Trimming left V 3 bases short and J 8 bases short, with 10 bases between. The CDR3 length is 12 residues.